This TCR beta chain was recovered during a study of T-cell memory formation after mild COVID-19. Findings of the study overall: Shrinking CD4+ clones were chiefly CM and EM; CD8+ ones were chiefly EMRA. Second-wave clones peaking on day 37 lacked confirmed SARS-CoV-2 specificity. Clones that contracted from day 15 to 85 had balanced CD4/CD8; later expanders were CD4+ biased.

The V and J ends lost 5 bases and 7 bases, in that order; junction bases with no gene match: 14. Germline values: CDR1 SEHNR, CDR2 FQNEAQ (reference sequence). The CDR3 runs to 17 residues. TCRdb re-analysed the 5' RACE reads in MiXCR, keeping a single row per CDR3 protein. Counted here are approximately 480,000 distinct CDR3 sequences, approximately 18% occurring once; the ten biggest clones make up approximately 13%. With regard to this clonotype: Its antigen is currently unknown.

Sequenced sample: PBMCs or a T cell subset sorted from them (not recorded which). The sequence came from an adult woman who had mild COVID-19 (a few samples of this study predate the infection). Cell type and time point are not known. The V gene is TRBV7-9, the J gene TRBJ2-1, with 10 bases fitting TRBD2. In nucleotides, the CDR3 is TGTGCCAGCAGCGCCCCTCGGGGACTAGCGATCAGGAATGAGCAGTTCTTC. Translating it yields CASSAPRGLAIRNEQFF.